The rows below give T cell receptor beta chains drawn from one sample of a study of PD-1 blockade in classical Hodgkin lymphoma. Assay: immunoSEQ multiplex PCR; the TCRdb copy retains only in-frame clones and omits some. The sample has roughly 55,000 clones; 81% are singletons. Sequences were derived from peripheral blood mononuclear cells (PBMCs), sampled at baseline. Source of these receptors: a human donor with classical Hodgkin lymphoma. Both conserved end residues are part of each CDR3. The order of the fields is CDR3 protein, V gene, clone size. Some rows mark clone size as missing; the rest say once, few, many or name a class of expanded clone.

CDR3 protein: CASSSAGGRGYEQYF; V gene: TRBV7-9; clone size: -
CDR3 protein: CASSEEGGSQPQHF; V gene: TRBV2; clone size: -
CDR3 protein: CASSHGGGVETEAFF; V gene: TRBV4-3; clone size: -
CDR3 protein: CASSLEGAGNQPQHF; V gene: TRBV7-2; clone size: -
CDR3 protein: CATSRGTSAGGSLSVFAETQYF; V gene: TRBV15; clone size: -
CDR3 protein: CASGLAGHTDTQYF; V gene: TRBV5-1; clone size: -
CDR3 protein: CASSSRDGYNEQFF; V gene: TRBV11-3; clone size: -
CDR3 protein: CASSYAYRGTDTQYF; V gene: TRBV6-5; clone size: -
CDR3 protein: CAIGGTGRNTIYF; V gene: TRBV10-3; clone size: -
CDR3 protein: CAWSVRGRAFF; V gene: TRBV30; clone size: -
CDR3 protein: CASSQGLDNEQFF; V gene: TRBV14; clone size: -
CDR3 protein: CASSYQETQYF; V gene: TRBV5-1; clone size: -
CDR3 protein: CASSLAGQSRGYTF; V gene: TRBV7-8; clone size: few
CDR3 protein: CASSLDSLNYGYTF; V gene: TRBV5-1; clone size: -
CDR3 protein: CAISEGGREQFF; V gene: TRBV10-3; clone size: -
CDR3 protein: CASRVGLANTEAFF; V gene: TRBV6-5; clone size: -
CDR3 protein: CASSWTSGGRNEQFF; V gene: TRBV11-2; clone size: -
CDR3 protein: CASSMRGQPQHF; V gene: TRBV7-2; clone size: -
CDR3 protein: CASSPTSGRLFGELFF; V gene: TRBV7-2; clone size: -
CDR3 protein: CASSTGSNTGELFF; V gene: TRBV19; clone size: -
CDR3 protein: CASSIPGQVYGYTF; V gene: TRBV19; clone size: -
CDR3 protein: CASIIPWDTQYF; V gene: TRBV2; clone size: -
CDR3 protein: CASRPSGPRNEQFF; V gene: TRBV2; clone size: -
CDR3 protein: CASSADRLVPGELFF; V gene: TRBV9; clone size: few
CDR3 protein: CAIRAGQEESEAFF; V gene: TRBV10-3; clone size: -
CDR3 protein: CASSQSANEKLFF; V gene: TRBV18; clone size: -
CDR3 protein: CASSPTGTSGRSSYNEQFF; V gene: TRBV11-3; clone size: -
CDR3 protein: CASSSVSEAFF; V gene: TRBV7-2; clone size: -
CDR3 protein: CASRWVGYTEAFF; V gene: TRBV6-1; clone size: -
CDR3 protein: CASSLSIFGGWNTGELFF; V gene: TRBV27; clone size: -
CDR3 protein: CASSPLGALGSYEQYF; V gene: TRBV4-1; clone size: -
CDR3 protein: CASRRLAGLSTDTQYF; V gene: TRBV6-6; clone size: -
CDR3 protein: CASSLTGQAEAFF; V gene: TRBV7-3; clone size: -
CDR3 protein: CASSSTGAVVNEQFF; V gene: TRBV27; clone size: -
CDR3 protein: CASSKEGGEETQYF; V gene: TRBV21-1; clone size: -
CDR3 protein: CASSPEGLFNEQFF; V gene: TRBV5-1; clone size: -
CDR3 protein: CASSLGRSSYNEQFF; V gene: TRBV11-3; clone size: -
CDR3 protein: CASSFRPGQLNTEAFF; V gene: TRBV7-8; clone size: -
CDR3 protein: CAISALGLAGSTDTQYF; V gene: TRBV10-3; clone size: -
CDR3 protein: CASRPGQSFSGNTIYF; V gene: TRBV19; clone size: few
CDR3 protein: CSVIQGAGHLQAFF; V gene: TRBV29-1; clone size: -
CDR3 protein: CATNKMGVNTEAFF; V gene: TRBV19; clone size: -
CDR3 protein: CASSPGLHLQDGYTF; V gene: TRBV7-9; clone size: -
CDR3 protein: CASSPWTGGTNTEAFF; V gene: TRBV18; clone size: -
CDR3 protein: CASSLSGHQETQYF; V gene: TRBV7-9; clone size: -
CDR3 protein: CAGDGSYEQYF; V gene: TRBV30; clone size: -
CDR3 protein: CASSNRVSTGELFF; V gene: TRBV11-3; clone size: -
CDR3 protein: CASIADSLNTEAFF; V gene: TRBV19; clone size: -
CDR3 protein: CASSQTGTGGIFYTF; V gene: TRBV6-5; clone size: -
CDR3 protein: CSVANTEAFF; V gene: TRBV20-1; clone size: -
CDR3 protein: CASSPRGDEQFF; V gene: TRBV7-2; clone size: -
CDR3 protein: CASRTPDSGNTIYF; V gene: TRBV6-5; clone size: -
CDR3 protein: CASSPLAGSGGEQYF; V gene: TRBV5-1; clone size: few
CDR3 protein: CASILRNTIYF; V gene: TRBV19; clone size: -
CDR3 protein: CASSRSRSLADQPQHF; V gene: TRBV19; clone size: -
CDR3 protein: CASSLTYEQYF; V gene: TRBV7-8; clone size: -
CDR3 protein: CASSLANYGYTF; V gene: TRBV5-1; clone size: -